What follows are 15 T cell receptor beta chains derived from one specimen sequenced in a study of blood T cell repertoires in COVID-19. Method: immunoSEQ multiplex PCR; TCRdb's copy keeps in-frame clones and lacks some. The data contain approximately 150,000 clones, over 65% of them singletons. Sequenced material: peripheral blood. These receptors originate from a man aged 65 to 79 with acute or convalescent COVID-19.

This chain joins TRBV19 and TRBJ2-6, with 8 bases identical to TRBD1. V dropped 10 bases and J dropped 1; count of bases not matched to a gene: 15. The germline V gene has CDR1 LNHDA and CDR2 SQIVND (reference sequence). The CDR3 extends over 18 amino acids. The CDR3: CATGTGFYGGSGANVLTF. CDR3 nucleotide sequence: TGTGCCACTGGGACAGGCTTTTACGGTGGGTCTGGGGCCAACGTCCTGACTTTC.

This rearrangement joins TRBV2 to TRBJ1-3; D remains ambiguous. V dropped 8 bases and J dropped 0 bases, with 20 bases sitting between them. This CDR3 is 17 amino acids long. In germline, CDR1 is SNHLY, CDR2 FYNNEI. In nucleotides, the CDR3 is TGTGCCAGCTCTCAATTGGGAGGGCGCATCTCTGGAAACACCATATATTTT. It encodes CASSQLGGRISGNTIYF. Together with reference TRBV2 and TRBJ1-3, the CDR3 gives the full variable domain: EPEVTQTPSHQVTQMGQEVILRCVPISNHLYFYWYRQILGQKVEFLVSFYNNEISEKSEIFDDQFSVERPDGSNFTLKIRSTKLEDSAMYFCASSQLGGRISGNTIYFGEGSWLTVV.

This rearrangement joins TRBV2 to TRBJ1-3; 8 bases match TRBD1. V lost 4 bases and J lost 3; bases outside the gene matches: 5. This CDR3 is 15 amino acids long. Germline lookup yields CDR1 SNHLY and CDR2 FYNNEI. DNA for the CDR3: TGTGCCAGCAGTGCTCAGGGGGCAAGTGGAAACACCATATATTTT. This translates into CASSAQGASGNTIYF.

J is TRBJ2-5 and V is TRBV4-1; 12 bases fit TRBD2. The CDR3 is 19 amino acids. CDR1 and CDR2 (germline): MGHRA, YSYEKL. V was clipped by 4 bases and J by 2 bases; unmatched bases: 14. CDR3 sequence: CASSPLGASGGAGQETQYF. CDR3 in DNA: TGCGCCAGCAGCCCCTTAGGGGCTAGCGGGGGGGCGGGTCAAGAGACCCAGTACTTC.

This clone occurred a few times. The V and J genes are TRBV5-1 and TRBJ1-3, with D unresolved. Trimming left V 0 bases short and J 0 bases short, with 13 bases between. This CDR3 contains 17 residues. Germline loops: CDR1 SGHRS, CDR2 YFSETQ. DNA for the CDR3: TGCGCCAGCAGCTTGGATCTTTGGAGGAGCTCTGGAAACACCATATATTTT. Translated: CASSLDLWRSSGNTIYF.

The chain's CDR3 is CASSSFSGSGANVLTF. Written as DNA, the CDR3 is TGTGCCAGCAGCTCGTTTTCGGGGTCTGGGGCCAACGTCCTGACTTTC. This sequence joins TRBV11-1 and TRBJ2-6; TRBD2 might be the D (5 bases). Germline V gives CDR1 SGHAT, CDR2 FQDESV (reference sequence). This CDR3 comprises 16 residues. V lost 4 bases, J lost 1 base, and 11 bases lay in between.

To note about this clone: At one of its ends the junction is not consistent with the germline gene, which may arise from a read error. CDR3 nucleotide sequence: TGTGCTAGCAGCCCCCGGGACTCCGGCACCCAGTACTTC. Protein: CASSPRDSGTQYF. This rearrangement joins TRBV7-7 to TRBJ2-5; the D gene is possibly TRBD2 (6 bases). There are 13 residues in the CDR3. In germline, CDR1 is SSHAT, CDR2 FNYEAQ (reference sequence).

The genes are TRBV5-4 and TRBJ1-4, with 11 bases identical to TRBD1. Trimming cost V 4 bases and J 6 bases; bases outside gene matches: 5. The germline V gene encodes CDR1 SGHNT and CDR2 YYREEE (reference sequence). The CDR3 sequence is 15 residues long. The CDR3, as DNA: TGTGCCAGCAGCGACGGACAGGGGGCCGATGAAAAACTGTTTTTT. It yields the protein CASSDGQGADEKLFF.

The gene calls are TRBV28 and TRBJ1-4; 10 bases map to TRBD1. Trimming at V came to 5 bases and at J to 4 bases, leaving 7 bases not matched to a gene. The CDR3 extends over 16 amino acids. Germline assignment: CDR1 MDHEN and CDR2 SYDVKM. CDR3 in DNA: TGTGCCAGCAGTAAGGGACAGGGGCCTGTTAATGAAAAACTGTTTTTT. It yields the protein CASSKGQGPVNEKLFF.

V is TRBV4-2 and J is TRBJ2-7; no reliable D call. CDR1 is LGHNA and CDR2 is YNFKEQ in the germline V gene. Trimming left V 0 bases short and J 0 bases short, with 6 bases between. The CDR3 sequence is 14 residues long. Here the CDR3 reads CASSQERSSYEQYF. CDR3 in DNA: TGTGCCAGCAGCCAAGAAAGGAGCTCCTACGAGCAGTACTTC.

Only one count was recorded for this clone. The chain employs TRBV5-4 and TRBJ2-1, with 8 bases aligning to TRBD1. The CDR3 has 14 residues. Losses at the gene ends were 4 bases for V and 8 bases for J; bases not matched to a gene: 8. Germline assignment: CDR1 SGHNT and CDR2 YYREEE (reference sequence). In DNA form, the CDR3 reads TGTGCCAGCAGCCCCGACAGGGGTCAGCATGAGCAGTTCTTC. This encodes CASSPDRGQHEQFF.

The gene calls are TRBV7-3 and TRBJ2-1, with TRBD2 identical over 13 bases. The J segment lost 4 bases and the V segment lost 5 bases, leaving 2 bases of the junction unmatched. This CDR3 contains 15 residues. Looked up from germline, CDR1 is SGHTA and CDR2 is FQGTGA. The CDR3 loop is CASSPLAGGYNEQFF. In DNA form, the CDR3 reads TGTGCCAGCAGCCCACTAGCGGGAGGGTACAATGAGCAGTTCTTC.

This clone appeared once. V usage is TRBV5-4 and J usage is TRBJ2-1, with 9 bases fitting TRBD2. V trimming: 0 bases; J trimming: 4 bases; junction bases outside the gene matches: 2. The germline V gene encodes CDR1 SGHNT and CDR2 YYREEE (reference sequence). This CDR3 is 15 amino acids long. The CDR3 spells CASSLEAGGYNEQFF. CDR3 nucleotide sequence: TGTGCCAGCAGCTTGGAGGCGGGGGGGTACAATGAGCAGTTCTTC.

The chain has TRBV5-4 and TRBJ2-1; 13 nucleotides align to TRBD2. The germline gives CDR1 SGHNT, CDR2 YYREEE (reference sequence). This CDR3 is 18 amino acids long. V shed 0 bases and J 6 bases; nucleotides not matched to a gene: 9. CDR3 amino acids: CASSLGSGLAGVLNEQFF. The DNA of the CDR3 is TGTGCCAGCAGCTTGGGCAGTGGACTAGCGGGAGTCCTCAATGAGCAGTTCTTC.

The J gene is TRBJ2-1, the V gene TRBV6-1; 7 bases are shared with TRBD1. The ends lost 1 base at V and 2 bases at J; junction bases unmatched: 2. Per the germline V gene, CDR1 is MNHNS and CDR2 is SASEGT. This CDR3 spans 15 amino acids. CDR3 loop: CASSEEGAPYNEQFF. CDR3 nucleotides: TGTGCCAGCAGTGAAGAGGGGGCCCCCTACAATGAGCAGTTCTTC.